Listed below are T cell receptor beta chains from one sample, sequenced in a study of patients and donors after allogeneic stem cell transplantation. TCRdb re-called the RT-PCR reads with MiXCR, one entry per CDR3 protein. The data hold approximately 160,000 distinct CDR3 sequences, with 24% observed a single time. The sample taken for sequencing was blood, either unsorted or a sorted T cell fraction (not recorded which). These receptors came from a human donor who was either an allogeneic HSCT recipient or a stem cell or donor lymphocyte infusion donor (not recorded which). It is not recorded whose cells these are; they may come from a transplant donor. The CDR3 runs from the conserved cysteine through the conserved F or W.

v_call	j_call	cdr3_aa
TRBV18	TRBJ2-5	CASSPTARQETQYF
TRBV7-2	TRBJ1-4	CASSARQGRNEKLFF
TRBV5-1	TRBJ1-1	CASLGTANTEAFF
TRBV20-1	TRBJ2-3	CSARAGGAIDTQYF
TRBV19	TRBJ1-1	CATGQGGRNEAFF
TRBV4-2	TRBJ2-1	CASSQGSLEQFF
TRBV6-5	TRBJ2-2	CASSDQRGAGGELFF
TRBV29-1	TRBJ1-1	CSVESRRQALNTEAFF
TRBV3-1	TRBJ1-2	CASSQVSGPHGYTF
TRBV5-1	TRBJ1-2	CASSFSPGNYGYTF
TRBV12-3/TRBV12-4	TRBJ2-1	CASSSPGQGNEQFF
TRBV5-1	TRBJ2-7	CASKLRRQGDYEQYF
TRBV12-3/TRBV12-4	TRBJ1-5	CASSRHTRRDRVQPQHF
TRBV9	TRBJ2-1	CASSLDRGGYNEQFF
TRBV5-1	TRBJ1-1	CASSLDQGALTEAFF
TRBV5-1	TRBJ1-2	CASSIRTGVPPHGYTF
TRBV10-3	TRBJ1-4	CATGRGTNEKLFF
TRBV29-1	TRBJ2-1	CSVEGASYNEQFF
TRBV7-3	TRBJ1-4	CASSLNGGTGNEKLFF
TRBV7-9	TRBJ2-7	CASSLRGRINEQYF
TRBV7-2	TRBJ1-2	CASSRTGQAGNYGYTF
TRBV20-1	TRBJ2-4	CRERQAGAKNIQYF
TRBV6-5	TRBJ2-4	CASSASTAKAKNIQYF
TRBV5-1	TRBJ1-3	CASSPNRDAGNTIYF
TRBV12-3/TRBV12-4	TRBJ1-3	CASSFLGKIGNTIYF
TRBV6-6	TRBJ2-7	CASNSPLAVHTYEQYF